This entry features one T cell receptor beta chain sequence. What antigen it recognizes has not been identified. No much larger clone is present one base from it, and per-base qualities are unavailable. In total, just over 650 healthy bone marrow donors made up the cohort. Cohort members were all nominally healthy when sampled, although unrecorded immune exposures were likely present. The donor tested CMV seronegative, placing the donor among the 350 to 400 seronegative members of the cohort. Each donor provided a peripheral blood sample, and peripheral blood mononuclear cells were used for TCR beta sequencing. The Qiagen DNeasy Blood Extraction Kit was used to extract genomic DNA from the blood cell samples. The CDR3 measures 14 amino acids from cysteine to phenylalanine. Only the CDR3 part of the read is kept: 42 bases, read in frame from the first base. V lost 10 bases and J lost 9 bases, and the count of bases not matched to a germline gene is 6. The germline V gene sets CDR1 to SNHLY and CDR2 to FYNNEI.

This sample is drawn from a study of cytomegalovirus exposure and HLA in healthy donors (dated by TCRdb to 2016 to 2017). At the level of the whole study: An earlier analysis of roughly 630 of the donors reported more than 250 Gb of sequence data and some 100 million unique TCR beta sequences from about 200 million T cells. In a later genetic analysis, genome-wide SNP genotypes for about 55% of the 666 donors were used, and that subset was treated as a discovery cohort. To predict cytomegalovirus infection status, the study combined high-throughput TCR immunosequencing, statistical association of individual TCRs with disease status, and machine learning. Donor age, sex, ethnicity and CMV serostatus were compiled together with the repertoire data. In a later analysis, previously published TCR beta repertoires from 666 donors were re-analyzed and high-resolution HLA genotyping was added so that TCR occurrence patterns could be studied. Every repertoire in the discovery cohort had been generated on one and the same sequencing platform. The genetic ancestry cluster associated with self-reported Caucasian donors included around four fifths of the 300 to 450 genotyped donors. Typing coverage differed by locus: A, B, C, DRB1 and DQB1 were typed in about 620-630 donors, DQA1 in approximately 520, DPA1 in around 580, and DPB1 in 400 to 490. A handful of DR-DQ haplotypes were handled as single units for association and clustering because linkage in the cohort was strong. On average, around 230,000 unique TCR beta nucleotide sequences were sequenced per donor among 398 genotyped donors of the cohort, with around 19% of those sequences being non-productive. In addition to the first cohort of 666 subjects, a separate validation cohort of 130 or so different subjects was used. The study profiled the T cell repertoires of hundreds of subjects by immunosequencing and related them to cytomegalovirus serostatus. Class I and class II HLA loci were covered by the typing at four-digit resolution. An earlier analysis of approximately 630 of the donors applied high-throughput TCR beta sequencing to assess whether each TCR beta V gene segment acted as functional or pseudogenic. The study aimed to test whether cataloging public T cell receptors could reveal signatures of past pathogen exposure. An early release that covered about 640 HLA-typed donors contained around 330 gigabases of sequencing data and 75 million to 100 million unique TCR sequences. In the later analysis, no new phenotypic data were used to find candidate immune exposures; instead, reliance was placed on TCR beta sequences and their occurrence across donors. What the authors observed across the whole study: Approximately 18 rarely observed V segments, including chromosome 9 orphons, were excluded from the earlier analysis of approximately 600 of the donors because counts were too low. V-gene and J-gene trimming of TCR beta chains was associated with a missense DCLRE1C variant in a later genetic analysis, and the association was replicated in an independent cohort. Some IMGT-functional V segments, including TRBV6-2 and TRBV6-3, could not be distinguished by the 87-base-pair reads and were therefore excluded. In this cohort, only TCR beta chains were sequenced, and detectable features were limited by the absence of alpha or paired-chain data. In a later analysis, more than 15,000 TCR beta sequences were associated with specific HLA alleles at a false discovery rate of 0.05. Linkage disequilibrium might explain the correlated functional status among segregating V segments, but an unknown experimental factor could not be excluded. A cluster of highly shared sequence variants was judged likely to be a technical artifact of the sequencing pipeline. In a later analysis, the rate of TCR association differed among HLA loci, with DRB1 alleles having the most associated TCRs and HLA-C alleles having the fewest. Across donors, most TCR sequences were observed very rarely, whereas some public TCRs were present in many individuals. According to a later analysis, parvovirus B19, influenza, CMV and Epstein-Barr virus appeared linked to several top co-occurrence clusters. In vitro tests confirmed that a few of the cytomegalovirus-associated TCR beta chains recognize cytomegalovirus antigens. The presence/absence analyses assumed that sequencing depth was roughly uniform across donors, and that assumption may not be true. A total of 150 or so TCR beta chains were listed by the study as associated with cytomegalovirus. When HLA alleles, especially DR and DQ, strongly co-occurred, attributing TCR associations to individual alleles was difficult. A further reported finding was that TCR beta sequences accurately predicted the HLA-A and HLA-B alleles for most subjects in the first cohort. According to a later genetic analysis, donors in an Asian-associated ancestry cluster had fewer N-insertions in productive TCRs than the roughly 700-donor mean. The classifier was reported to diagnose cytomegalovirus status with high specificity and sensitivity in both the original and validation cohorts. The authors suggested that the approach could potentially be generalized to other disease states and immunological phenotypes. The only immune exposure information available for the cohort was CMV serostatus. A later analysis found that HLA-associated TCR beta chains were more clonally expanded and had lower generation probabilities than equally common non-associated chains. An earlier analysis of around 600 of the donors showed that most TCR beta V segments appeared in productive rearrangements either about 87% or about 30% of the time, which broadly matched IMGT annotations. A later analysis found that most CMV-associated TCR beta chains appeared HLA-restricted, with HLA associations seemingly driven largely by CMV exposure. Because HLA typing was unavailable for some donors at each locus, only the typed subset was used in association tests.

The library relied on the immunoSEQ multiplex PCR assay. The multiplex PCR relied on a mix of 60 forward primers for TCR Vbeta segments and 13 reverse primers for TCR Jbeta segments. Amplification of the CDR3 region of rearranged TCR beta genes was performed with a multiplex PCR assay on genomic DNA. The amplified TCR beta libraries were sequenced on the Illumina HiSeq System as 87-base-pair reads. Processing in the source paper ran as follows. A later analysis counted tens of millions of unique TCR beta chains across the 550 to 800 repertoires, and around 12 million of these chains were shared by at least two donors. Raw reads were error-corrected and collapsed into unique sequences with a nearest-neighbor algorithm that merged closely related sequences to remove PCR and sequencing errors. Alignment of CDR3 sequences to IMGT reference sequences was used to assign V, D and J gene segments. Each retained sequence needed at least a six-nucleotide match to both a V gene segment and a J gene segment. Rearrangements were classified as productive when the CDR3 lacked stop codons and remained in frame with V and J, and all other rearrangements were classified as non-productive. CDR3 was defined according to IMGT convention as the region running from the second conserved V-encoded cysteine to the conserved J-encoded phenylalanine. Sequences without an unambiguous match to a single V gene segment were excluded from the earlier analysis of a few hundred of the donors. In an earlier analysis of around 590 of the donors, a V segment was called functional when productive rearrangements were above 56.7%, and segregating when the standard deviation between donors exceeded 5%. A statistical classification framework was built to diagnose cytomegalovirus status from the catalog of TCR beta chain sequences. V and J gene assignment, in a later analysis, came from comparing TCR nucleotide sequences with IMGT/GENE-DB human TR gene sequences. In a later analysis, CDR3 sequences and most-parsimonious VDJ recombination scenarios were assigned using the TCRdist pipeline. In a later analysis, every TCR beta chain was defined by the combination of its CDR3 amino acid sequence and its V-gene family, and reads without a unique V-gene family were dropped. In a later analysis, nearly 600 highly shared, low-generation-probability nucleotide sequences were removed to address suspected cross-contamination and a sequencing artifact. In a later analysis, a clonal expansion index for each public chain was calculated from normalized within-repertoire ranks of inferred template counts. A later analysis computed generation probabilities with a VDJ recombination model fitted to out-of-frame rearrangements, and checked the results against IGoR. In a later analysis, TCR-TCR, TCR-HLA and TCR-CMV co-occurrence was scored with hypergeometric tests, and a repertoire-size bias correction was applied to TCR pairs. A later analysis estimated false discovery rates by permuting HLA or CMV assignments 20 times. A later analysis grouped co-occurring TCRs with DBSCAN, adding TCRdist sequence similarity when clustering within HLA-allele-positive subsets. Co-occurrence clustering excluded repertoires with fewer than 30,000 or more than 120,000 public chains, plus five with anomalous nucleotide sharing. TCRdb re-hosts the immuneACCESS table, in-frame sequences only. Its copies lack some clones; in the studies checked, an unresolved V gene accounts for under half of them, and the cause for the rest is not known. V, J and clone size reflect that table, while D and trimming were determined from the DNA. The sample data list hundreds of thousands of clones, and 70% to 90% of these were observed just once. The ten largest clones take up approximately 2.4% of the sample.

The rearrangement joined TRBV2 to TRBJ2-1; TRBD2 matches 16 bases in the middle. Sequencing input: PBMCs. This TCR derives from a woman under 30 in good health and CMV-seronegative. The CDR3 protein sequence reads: CATGTSGGAGEQFF. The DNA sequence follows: TGTGCCACGGGGACTAGCGGGGGGGCCGGTGAGCAGTTCTTC.